This T cell receptor (beta chain) was obtained from a study of cytomegalovirus exposure and HLA in healthy donors. The protocol was immunoSEQ multiplex PCR, while the TCRdb copy is restricted to in-frame clones and leaves out a portion. Here the sample spans some 170,000 clones, approximately 87% being singletons. Deletions cut 0 bases from V and 4 bases from J, with 17 bases between. The CDR3 has 17 amino acids. Per germline, CDR1 SGDLS and CDR2 YYNGEE. The rearrangement joins TRBV9 to TRBJ2-1, with D perhaps TRBD2 (7 bases). The origin of this receptor is a young woman in good health and CMV-seronegative. Sequenced material: PBMCs. The chain's CDR3 is CASSVGGASGFYNEQFF. CDR3 DNA: TGTGCCAGCAGCGTAGGGGGGGCTAGCGGTTTTTACAATGAGCAGTTCTTC.